The rows below give T cell receptor beta chains drawn from one sample of a study of response to subunit inactivated influenza vaccine. TCRdb reprocessed the RT-PCR reads with MiXCR, giving one entry per CDR3 protein. The sample has around 150,000 distinct CDR3 sequences; approximately 10% are singletons. Specimen: non-naive T cells sorted from PBMCs, collected more than 35 days after vaccination. Receptors originate from a man aged 50-60 years who received an inactivated influenza vaccine. CDR3s include the opening cysteine and the closing phenylalanine or tryptophan. A D gene is named only where the DNA matches it firmly. Clone size appears in some rows only: once, few, many, or a class for an expanded clone.

cdr3_nt | cdr3_aa | v_call | clone_size | j_call | cdr3_length | d_call
TGTGCCAGCAGTTTATTTCTTAATGTCAATCAGCCCCAGCATTTT | CASSLFLNVNQPQHF | TRBV28 | NA | TRBJ1-5 | 15 | NA
TGCAGTGCGGGACCTAGCGGGAGGGCCTACAATGAGCAGTTCTTC | CSAGPSGRAYNEQFF | TRBV20-1 | few | TRBJ2-1 | 15 | TRBD2
TGTGCCAGCAGAGATCTAGCGGGGGCCTACGAGCAGTACTTC | CASRDLAGAYEQYF | TRBV12-3/TRBV12-4 | NA | TRBJ2-7 | 14 | TRBD2
TGTGCCAGCAGCCAAGTGGGACCGGGGCGGGGCACTAACTATGGCTACACCTTC | CASSQVGPGRGTNYGYTF | TRBV3-1 | NA | TRBJ1-2 | 18 | NA
TGTGCCAGCAGTCCATGGCGAGTAAGGGCCGGGGAGCTGTTTTTT | CASSPWRVRAGELFF | TRBV7-9 | many | TRBJ2-2 | 15 | NA
TGTGCCAGCGCCCCCTCGGGGCGCTGGGGTCAGCCCCAGCATTTT | CASAPSGRWGQPQHF | TRBV6-2/TRBV6-3 | NA | TRBJ1-5 | 15 | NA
TGCGCCAGCAGCATAGGGACAGGACTCCAAGAGACCCAGTACTTC | CASSIGTGLQETQYF | TRBV5-1 | many | TRBJ2-5 | 15 | TRBD1
TGCGCCAGCAGCACCACAGGGCTCGGCACTGAAGCTTTCTTT | CASSTTGLGTEAFF | TRBV5-1 | many | TRBJ1-1 | 14 | NA
TGCAGCGTCCGATACACTGCCGAAGCTTTCTTT | CSVRYTAEAFF | TRBV29-1 | many | TRBJ1-1 | 11 | NA
TGCAGCGTAGGGACAGCCGGAGAGACCCAGTACTTC | CSVGTAGETQYF | TRBV29-1 | medium-sized | TRBJ2-5 | 12 | TRBD1
TGTGCCAGCAGACCTCGAGGGGCGCGGGGCTACACCTTC | CASRPRGARGYTF | TRBV14 | many | TRBJ1-2 | 13 | NA
TGTGCCAGCAGCCCTGGACTTGGCAATGAGCAGTTCTTC | CASSPGLGNEQFF | TRBV7-9 | few | TRBJ2-1 | 13 | NA
TGTGCCAGCAGCCCAAGGGGTCAGGTTTACTCTGGAAACACCATATATTTT | CASSPRGQVYSGNTIYF | TRBV11-2 | NA | TRBJ1-3 | 17 | NA